These 18 T cell receptor beta chains were all obtained from the same sample, sequenced in a study of OX40 agonist ivuxolimab in advanced cancers. Libraries were prepared by immunoSEQ multiplex PCR; TCRdb keeps only in-frame clonotypes and omits some of them. There are approximately 12,000 clones in the sample; roughly 89% occur only once, and around 49% lies in the top ten. The starting material was CD4+ or CD8+ T cells sorted from blood, obtained in a trial of the OX40 agonist ivuxolimab. The receptors come from an adult with an advanced solid tumor such as melanoma, head and neck, liver or kidney cancer.

V usage is TRBV30 and J usage is TRBJ2-2; 15 bases align to TRBD2. V gave up 5 bases and J gave up 7 bases; unmatched junction bases: 5. This CDR3 has 15 amino acids. Germline V gene lookup returns CDR1 GTSNPN and CDR2 SVGIG (reference sequence). Here the CDR3 reads CAWRTSGRAGGELFF. CDR3 in DNA: TGTGCCTGGCGGACTAGCGGGAGGGCAGGCGGGGAGCTGTTTTTT.

The chain joins TRBV6-1 to TRBJ2-7; D not resolved. The CDR3 loop spans 13 amino acids. Germline CDR1 is MNHNS and CDR2 is SASEGT. Trimming took 5 bases from V and 0 from J, leaving 8 bases between them. The CDR3 bases are TGTGCCAGCAGTCTCATTTACTCCTACGAGCAGTACTTC. It translates to CASSLIYSYEQYF.

This clone was recorded once. The chain recombines TRBV2 with TRBJ2-7; D unclear. With 8 bases removed from V and 11 bases from J, the gap between germline ends came to 16 bases. This CDR3 has 11 amino acids. Germline CDR1 and CDR2: SNHLY and FYNNEI. CDR3 sequence reads: CASRSREKEYF. The CDR3 coding sequence is TGTGCCAGCCGGTCCCGTGAGAAGGAGTACTTC. The whole variable domain, remainder taken from reference TRBV2 and TRBJ2-7, is EPEVTQTPSHQVTQMGQEVILRCVPISNHLYFYWYRQILGQKVEFLVSFYNNEISEKSEIFDDQFSVERPDGSNFTLKIRSTKLEDSAMYFCASRSREKEYFGPGTRLTVT.

The chain uses TRBV10-3 and TRBJ2-3; 10 bases fit TRBD1. CDR1 ENHRY and CDR2 SYGVKD come from the germline V gene. The CDR3 has 15 residues. V shed 3 bases and J 3 bases; nucleotides not matched to a gene: 3. The CDR3 sequence is CAISDPGQGTDTQYF. CDR3 bases: TGTGCCATCAGTGATCCGGGACAGGGGACAGATACGCAGTATTTT.

This clone has more than one count but fewer than ten. This sequence joins TRBV6-1 and TRBJ1-4; D is possibly TRBD1 (5 bases). Germline V lookup: CDR1 MNHNS, CDR2 SASEGT. This CDR3 has 17 amino acids. V was shortened by 2 bases and J by 5 bases, with 18 bases between the two germline ends. DNA of the CDR3: TGTGCCAGCAGTGAACCGGGGAGACAGCGAAAAAATGAAAAACTGTTTTTT. It codes for CASSEPGRQRKNEKLFF.

J is TRBJ2-7 and V is TRBV28; TRBD1 agrees at 8 bases. CDR1 MDHEN and CDR2 SYDVKM come from the germline V gene. The CDR3 covers 14 residues. V lost 2 bases, J lost 3 bases, and 3 bases stayed unmatched. The CDR3 protein is CASSLRGTGYEQYF. Written as DNA, the CDR3 is TGTGCCAGCAGTTTACGAGGGACAGGCTACGAGCAGTACTTC.

V is TRBV27 and J is TRBJ2-7; D call uncertain. V lost 2 bases, J lost 5 bases, and 10 bases lay in between. Germline CDR1 MNHEY, CDR2 SMNVEV (reference sequence). This CDR3 is built from 13 residues. In nucleotides, the CDR3 is TGTGCCAGCAGTTTAAGTTCGGCGGACGAGCAGTACTTC. It codes for CASSLSSADEQYF.

This chain connects TRBV11-2 to TRBJ2-7, with D possibly called TRBD1 or TRBD2 (5 bases each). The V end lost 4 bases, the J end lost 3 bases, and 10 bases lay between the germline ends. The CDR3 sequence is 13 residues long. Germline V gene sequence: CDR1 SGHAT, CDR2 FQNNGV. CDR3 amino acids: CASSSGTDYEQYF. In DNA, the CDR3 is TGTGCCAGCAGCTCCGGGACGGACTACGAGCAGTACTTC.

The rearrangement uses TRBV7-8 and TRBJ1-3, with TRBD1 matching over 7 bases. This CDR3 has 15 amino acids. The J segment lost 1 base and the V segment lost 4 bases, leaving 4 bases of the junction unmatched. CDR1 SGHVS and CDR2 FQNEAQ come from the germline V gene. The CDR3 reads CASSWGTESGNTIYF. CDR3 nucleotide sequence: TGTGCCAGCAGCTGGGGGACAGAATCTGGAAACACCATATATTTT.

The chain has TRBV18 and TRBJ2-5; 8 bases map to TRBD1. Germline assignment: CDR1 KGHSH and CDR2 LQKENI. The J segment lost 5 bases and the V segment lost 6 bases, leaving 8 bases of the junction unmatched. The CDR3 is made up of 14 amino acids. Here the CDR3 reads CASSSGQGGETQYF. For the CDR3, the DNA is TGTGCCAGCTCCTCCGGACAGGGCGGGGAGACCCAGTACTTC.

The chain links TRBV5-5 to TRBJ2-5; weak D call: TRBD2 (5 bases). The CDR3 consists of 14 residues. Germline CDR1 reads SGHKS; CDR2 reads YYEKEE (reference sequence). V was cut by 7 bases and J by 1 base, with 14 bases left in between. As DNA, the CDR3 is TGTGCCAGCTTTTCTGGAGAGGGCCAAGAGACCCAGTACTTC. Amino acid sequence: CASFSGEGQETQYF.

The chain recombines TRBV18 with TRBJ2-1; D uncertain. The CDR3 has 12 amino acids. V gave up 2 bases and J gave up 4 bases, with 3 bases separating them. Germline V gene data show CDR1 as KGHSH and CDR2 as LQKENI. CDR3 DNA sequence: TGTGCCAGCTCACCAGGGTACAATGAGCAGTTCTTC. This translates into CASSPGYNEQFF. The full variable domain, with the rest looked up from reference TRBV18 and TRBJ2-1, is NAGVMQNPRHLVRRRGQEARLRCSPMKGHSHVYWYRQLPEEGLKFMVYLQKENIIDESGMPKERFSAEFPKEGPSILRIQQVVRGDSAAYFCASSPGYNEQFFGPGTRLTVL.

The chain employs TRBV7-9 and TRBJ1-5; D is unresolved. Germline lookup yields CDR1 SEHNR and CDR2 FQNEAQ (reference sequence). The CDR3 consists of 13 residues. The V end lost 4 bases, the J end lost 7 bases, and 11 bases lay between the germline ends. The CDR3 DNA sequence: TGTGCCAGCAGCTCGGACCTTTTCCAGCCCCAGCATTTT. Translation gives CASSSDLFQPQHF.

The gene calls are TRBV5-1 and TRBJ2-1; D is uncertain. This CDR3 has 15 residues. The germline V gene has CDR1 SGHRS and CDR2 YFSETQ. V lost 0 bases and J 2 bases, leaving 9 bases between the germline ends. CDR3 in DNA: TGCGCCAGCAGCTTGGCCGAGACAACCTACAATGAGCAGTTCTTC. Amino acids: CASSLAETTYNEQFF.

The V gene is TRBV12-5, the J gene TRBJ2-7; TRBD2 matches 7 bases. The CDR3 extends over 14 amino acids. Germline CDR1 is LGHNT and CDR2 is FRNRAP. V lost 6 bases to trimming and J lost 2 bases; unmatched junction nucleotides: 7. CDR3 bases: TGTGCTAGTGGCCCCACTAGCGATCCCTACGAGCAGTACTTC. Its protein is CASGPTSDPYEQYF.

The chain carries TRBV4-1 and TRBJ2-1; TRBD2 might be the D (6 bases). CDR1 MGHRA and CDR2 YSYEKL come from the germline V gene. With 2 bases removed from V and 2 bases from J, the gap between germline ends came to 16 bases. The CDR3 runs 17 residues. DNA for the CDR3: TGCGCCAGCAGCCAAAGTGCGAGACTAGTCGCCTACAATGAGCAGTTCTTC. Translating it yields CASSQSARLVAYNEQFF.

This chain links TRBV7-9 with TRBJ1-3, with D unresolved. V was shortened by 5 bases and J by 2 bases, with 16 bases between the two germline ends. From germline, CDR1 is SEHNR and CDR2 FQNEAQ (reference sequence). This CDR3 contains 16 residues. CDR3 nucleotides: TGTGCCAGCAGCCTCCCCCCGGGTGAGGCTGGAAACACCATATATTTT. It is translated as CASSLPPGEAGNTIYF.

V usage is TRBV18 and J usage is TRBJ2-3; either TRBD1 or TRBD2 may fit D (5 bases each). Germline V gene lookup returns CDR1 KGHSH and CDR2 LQKENI. Between the trimmed V and J ends, which lost 0 bases and 4 bases, there was a span of 14 bases. The CDR3 is 16 amino acids. The CDR3 here is CASSPPWGSYADTQYF. In DNA, the CDR3 is TGTGCCAGCTCACCACCTTGGGGGAGTTACGCAGATACGCAGTATTTT.